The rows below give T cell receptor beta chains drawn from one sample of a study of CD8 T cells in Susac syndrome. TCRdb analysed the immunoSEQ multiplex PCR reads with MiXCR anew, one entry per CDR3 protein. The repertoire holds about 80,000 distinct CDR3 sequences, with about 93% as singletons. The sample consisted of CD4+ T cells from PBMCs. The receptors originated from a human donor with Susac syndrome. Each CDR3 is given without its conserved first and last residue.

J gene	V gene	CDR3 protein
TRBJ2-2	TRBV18	ASSPDRDGELF
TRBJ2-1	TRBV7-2	ASSAGTGVNNEQF
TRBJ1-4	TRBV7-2	ASSLGVRGGGEKLF
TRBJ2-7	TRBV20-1	SARVASGGYEQY
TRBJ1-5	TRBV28	ASSLPQGIYSNQPQH
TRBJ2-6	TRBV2	AGAGSGANVLT
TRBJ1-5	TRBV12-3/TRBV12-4	ASSPGADSNQPQH
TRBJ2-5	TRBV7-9	ASSLPAGRAETQY
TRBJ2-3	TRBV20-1	SEGSGTDTQY
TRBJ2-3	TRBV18	ASSPGIASTDTQY
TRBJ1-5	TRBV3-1	ASSQGNLQGNQPQH
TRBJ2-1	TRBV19	ASTFQGKSYNEQF
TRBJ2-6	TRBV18	ASSPPIGPSGSVLT
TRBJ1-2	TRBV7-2	ASSFSSVNYGYT
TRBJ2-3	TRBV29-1	SVGDGRALSTDTQY
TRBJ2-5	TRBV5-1	ASRLAGMETQY
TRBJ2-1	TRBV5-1	ASQQLLGAGNEQF